A single sample is the source of the 22 T cell receptor beta chains below, sequenced in a study of blood T cells in healthy people across ages. Primed by a sample-barcoded 5' primer and a J-beta primer mix, a second PCR proceeded for roughly 7 to 12 cycles. One entry per CDR3 protein results from TCRdb running MiXCR on the 5' RACE reads. The sample gives some 780,000 distinct CDR3 sequences, more than 50% of which show up once; roughly 26% is in the top ten. Material: blood. These receptors were taken from a man aged 35 to 55 in good health.

CDR3 sequence: CSARDRASMKARFDEQYF. The CDR3 DNA reads as TGCAGTGCTAGAGATCGGGCTAGCATGAAAGCACGTTTTGACGAGCAGTACTTC. The gene calls are TRBV20-1 and TRBJ2-5, with D maybe TRBD2 (5 bases). The DNA end is a closer match to TRBJ2-7, so the J assignment may be wrong. CDR3 length: 18 amino acids. CDR1 and CDR2 from the germline V gene are DFQATT and SNEGSKA (reference sequence).

This clonotype was recorded at least ten times. The rearrangement joins TRBV4-2 to TRBJ2-7; 8 bases agree with TRBD2. Germline CDR1 LGHNA, CDR2 YNFKEQ. V dropped 4 bases and J dropped 0; count of bases not matched to a gene: 5. This CDR3 region has 15 residues. Here the CDR3 DNA reads TGTGCCAGCAGCCCCACTAGCGGCAGCTCCTACGAGCAGTACTTC. The encoded protein is CASSPTSGSSYEQYF.

The chain joins TRBV7-2 to TRBJ2-5, with D perhaps matching TRBD1 or TRBD2 (5 bases each). The CDR3 has 14 residues. V lost 5 bases and J lost 5, with 15 bases in between. The V gene's germline CDR1 is SGHTA and CDR2 FQGNSA. DNA of the CDR3: TGTGCCAGCAGCACGGGACGGGTCTTTGAGACCCAGTACTTC. Protein product: CASSTGRVFETQYF. The complete variable domain, with remaining parts taken from reference TRBV7-2 and TRBJ2-5, reads GAGVSQSPSNKVTEKGKDVELRCDPISGHTALYWYRQSLGQGLEFLIYFQGNSAPDKSGLPSDRFSAERTGGSVSTLTIQRTQQEDSAVYLCASSTGRVFETQYFGPGTRLLVL.

This clonotype was counted between two and nine times. This chain uses TRBV20-1 with TRBJ2-1; 9 bases are a match to TRBD1. The junction had 4 bases not matched to a gene; V was cut back by 4 bases and J by 9 bases. The CDR3 is made up of 12 amino acids. Germline-derived CDR1 and CDR2 are DFQATT and SNEGSKA (reference sequence). The CDR3 nucleotides read TGCAGTGCTAAGACAGGGGGATTTGAGCAGTTCTTC. It is translated as CSAKTGGFEQFF.

The chain combines TRBV7-2 with TRBJ2-3, with 13 bases matching TRBD2. V was clipped by 5 bases and J by 0 bases; unmatched bases: 5. Germline-derived CDR1 and CDR2 are SGHTA and FQGNSA. The CDR3 length is 17 residues. CDR3 protein: CASSRGTSGVSTDTQYF. The CDR3 nucleotides read TGTGCCAGCAGCCGAGGGACTAGCGGGGTCAGCACAGATACGCAGTATTTT.

The V and J genes are TRBV7-9 and TRBJ2-2; D not certain. This CDR3 is built from 15 residues. V shed 5 bases and J shed 2 bases, with 12 bases lying between them. CDR1 is SEHNR, CDR2 FQNEAQ, per germline (reference sequence). This CDR3 reads CASSHSSENTGELFF. In nucleotides, the CDR3 is TGTGCCAGCAGCCATAGCAGCGAAAACACCGGGGAGCTGTTTTTT.

This chain links TRBV7-3 with TRBJ1-2, with D unresolved. Trimming took off 0 bases at V and 5 bases at J, with 13 bases between the two ends. The CDR3 extends over 15 amino acids. In germline, CDR1 is SGHTA, CDR2 FQGTGA. Here the CDR3 reads CASSLTADTAYGYTF. The DNA for the CDR3 is TGTGCCAGCAGCTTAACGGCTGACACGGCTTATGGCTACACCTTC.

The chain couples TRBV3-1 to TRBJ1-6, with 7 positions matching TRBD1. Germline V CDR1 and CDR2: LGHDT, YNNKEL (reference sequence). Trimming removed 10 bases from V and 8 bases from J; junction bases left unmatched: 11. CDR3 length equals 14 residues. The CDR3 here is CATREGAQDSPLHF. The CDR3 region has the DNA TGTGCCACCAGGGAGGGGGCACAGGATTCACCCCTCCACTTT.

This clonotype was seen a few times. The chain combines TRBV7-2 with TRBJ2-5, with 8 positions matching TRBD2. The J segment lost 0 bases and the V segment lost 1 base, leaving 4 bases of the junction unmatched. Germline V gives CDR1 SGHTA, CDR2 FQGNSA. There are 16 residues in the CDR3. In DNA form, the CDR3 reads TGTGCCAGCAGCTTAGTCGGCGGGAGGAACCAAGAGACCCAGTACTTC. Translating gives CASSLVGGRNQETQYF.

The V call is TRBV3-1, the J call TRBJ2-2; D is ambiguous. V was trimmed by 4 bases and J by 7 bases, leaving 10 bases between them. Per germline, CDR1 LGHDT and CDR2 YNNKEL (reference sequence). This CDR3 has 13 amino acids. The CDR3 DNA reads TGTGCCAGCAGCCCGGACGCCTACGGGGAGCTGTTTTTT. Its protein is CASSPDAYGELFF.

The rearrangement links TRBV20-1 to TRBJ2-7, with a weak D call TRBD2 (5 bases). Germline V CDR1 and CDR2: DFQATT, SNEGSKA (reference sequence). Trimming pared 6 bases from V and 0 bases from J, leaving 21 bases between. This CDR3 has 16 residues. In nucleotides, the CDR3 is TGCAGTGCCCCATGGGCCGGACTCCACAGCTCCTACGAGCAGTACTTC. Translation gives CSAPWAGLHSSYEQYF.

This clonotype was found a few times. V and J are TRBV20-1 and TRBJ2-7; 7 bases fit TRBD2. The J segment lost 3 bases and the V segment lost 2 bases, leaving 1 base of the junction unmatched. CDR3 length: 12 residues. Germline lookup yields CDR1 DFQATT and CDR2 SNEGSKA (reference sequence). The CDR3 nucleotides are TGCAGTGCTAGACTAGCGGACTACGAGCAGTACTTC. It specifies CSARLADYEQYF.

The gene calls are TRBV20-1 and TRBJ1-1; TRBD1 matches 10 bases. V lost 2 bases, J lost 4 bases, and 13 bases stayed unmatched. Germline CDR1 and CDR2: DFQATT and SNEGSKA (reference sequence). The CDR3 contains 17 residues. In nucleotides, the CDR3 is TGCAGTGCTAGATTCTATGGGACAGGGGTAGAGGGCACTGAAGCTTTCTTT. Translated, it gives CSARFYGTGVEGTEAFF.

J is TRBJ2-3 and V is TRBV7-6; 9 nucleotides align to TRBD1. With V trimmed by 1 base and J by 8 bases, 7 bases remained unmatched. The CDR3 covers 15 residues. Germline CDR1 is SGHVS and CDR2 is FNYEAQ. The CDR3 reads CASSLGGTGRRTQYF. The CDR3, as DNA: TGTGCCAGCAGCTTAGGAGGGACAGGGAGGCGTACGCAGTATTTT.

The chain uses TRBV29-1 and TRBJ2-5; weak D call: TRBD1 (5 bases). Per the germline V gene, CDR1 is SQVTM and CDR2 is ANQGSEA. V was pared by 6 bases and J by 2 bases, with 10 bases between. There are 12 residues in the CDR3. As DNA, the CDR3 is TGCAGCGTGAGTGACAGTCAAGAGACCCAGTACTTC. Protein product: CSVSDSQETQYF.

The chain couples TRBV29-1 to TRBJ2-1; D is unclear. The J call may be mistaken, given a closer DNA end match to TRBJ2-7. This CDR3 comprises 12 residues. Germline CDR1 reads SQVTM; CDR2 reads ANQGSEA. CDR3 sequence: CSVGVPYNEQYF. The CDR3 coding sequence is TGCAGCGTTGGTGTCCCCTACAATGAGCAGTACTTC.

V and J are TRBV28 and TRBJ1-2, with TRBD1 matching 10 bases. CDR3 length equals 14 residues. In germline, CDR1 is MDHEN, CDR2 SYDVKM. The J segment lost 5 bases and the V segment lost 6 bases, leaving 6 bases of the junction unmatched. The CDR3 is CASSQTGGDYGYTF. In DNA, the CDR3 is TGTGCCAGCAGCCAGACAGGGGGCGATTATGGCTACACCTTC.

In the case of this clonotype: Compared with germline, one end of the junction differs, possibly owing to a read error. This chain joins TRBV4-1 and TRBJ1-2, with D unclear. This CDR3 comprises 14 residues. CDR1 MGHRA and CDR2 YSYEKL come from the germline V gene. The CDR3 reads CASSQVPGARGYIF. CDR3 coding DNA: TGCGCCAGCAGCCAAGTTCCAGGCGCTCGTGGCTACATCTTC.

The sample holds a few counts of this clonotype. The chain joins TRBV5-1 to TRBJ2-7; D uncertain. Germline V gene data show CDR1 as SGHRS and CDR2 as YFSETQ. The CDR3 extends over 16 amino acids. V was shortened by 0 bases and J by 0 bases, with 13 bases between the two germline ends. CDR3 region: CASSLAGLTSSYEQYF. As DNA, the CDR3 is TGCGCCAGCAGCTTGGCCGGGCTTACTTCCTCCTACGAGCAGTACTTC.

The gene calls are TRBV12-3 or TRBV12-4 and TRBJ1-1; a weak D match, TRBD1 (5 bases). V was clipped by 7 bases and J by 11 bases, with 17 bases between them. The CDR3 sequence is 12 residues long. CDR3 sequence (DNA): TGTGCCAGCAATACTTGGGGGGGACCCGCTTTCTTT. This translates into CASNTWGGPAFF.

The chain links TRBV9 to TRBJ2-3; D is uncertain. The CDR3 is 15 amino acids. Germline CDR1 SGDLS, CDR2 YYNGEE. Trimming took 0 bases from V and 0 from J, leaving 8 bases between them. The CDR3 bases are TGTGCCAGCAGCGTAGGTTTACACAGCACAGATACGCAGTATTTT. This sequence encodes CASSVGLHSTDTQYF.

J is TRBJ2-3 and V is TRBV10-2, with D possibly called TRBD1 or TRBD2 (5 bases each). The CDR3 extends over 13 amino acids. Per the germline V gene, CDR1 is WSHSY and CDR2 is SAAADI. The V and J ends lost 11 bases and 0 bases respectively, with 12 bases between them. The DNA for the CDR3 is TGCGCCCAAACCGGGGACAGCACAGATACGCAGTATTTT. As protein: CAQTGDSTDTQYF.